This T cell receptor (beta chain) was sequenced during a study of Ad26.COV2.S vaccination and SARS-CoV-2 variants. Assay used: immunoSEQ multiplex PCR; TCRdb lists only in-frame clones, some missing. The sample lists approximately 340,000 clones, approximately 81% occurring once. Study conclusions and caveats: The TCR-based breadth and depth measures might underestimate overall T cell responses.

The CDR3 spans 13 residues. Trimming stripped 6 bases from V and 5 bases from J, with 14 bases between. A word on this clone: Its target is not known.

As to treatment: about 20 received Ad26.COV2.S at low or high dose, single or two shots; 5 received placebo; per-sample allocation not given. On day 63 after the first injection, vaccine and placebo recipients gave samples. The starting material was peripheral blood, obtained in a trial of Ad26.COV2.S vaccine versus placebo. The rearrangement links TRBV12-3 or TRBV12-4 to TRBJ2-7; D uncertain. The origin of this receptor is a person aged 18 to 59 who received the Ad26.COV2.S COVID-19 vaccine or a placebo. The CDR3 sequence: CASRTREENEQYF. The CDR3 DNA sequence: TGTGCCAGCAGAACCAGAGAAGAAAACGAGCAGTACTTC.